The present entry profiles one TCR beta chain with its context. As yet, its antigen is unknown. The CDR3 end falls 3 residues outside the read, so it is completed with the germline J gene. This sample was included in a study of T cells in women clearing cervical HPV infection. Study results and limitations: It is unknown whether associations predate infection; no effector/memory or HPV-specific sorting.

immunoSEQ multiplex PCR used an average of around 1,200 ng genomic DNA. Generated by immunoSEQ multiplex PCR, the TCRdb table keeps only in-frame clones and is missing some. Seen in this sample are tens of thousands of clones; the ten most common clones hold roughly 2.5%. Germline V lookup: CDR1 ENHRY, CDR2 SYGVKD. The CDR3 covers 17 residues. V shed 3 bases and J 6 bases; nucleotides not matched to a gene: 6. This rearrangement joins TRBV10-3 to TRBJ2-1, with TRBD2 identical over 15 bases. The sequence was obtained from a woman between 18 and 69 years old with a cervical HPV16 infection that either progressed to CIN3+ or cleared (not recorded which). The sequencing sample was made of blood buffy coat. The CDR3 reads CAISDPGLAGGGNEQFF. The CDR3 bases that were read are TGTGCCATCAGTGACCCGGGACTAGCGGGGGGTGGCAATGAG.